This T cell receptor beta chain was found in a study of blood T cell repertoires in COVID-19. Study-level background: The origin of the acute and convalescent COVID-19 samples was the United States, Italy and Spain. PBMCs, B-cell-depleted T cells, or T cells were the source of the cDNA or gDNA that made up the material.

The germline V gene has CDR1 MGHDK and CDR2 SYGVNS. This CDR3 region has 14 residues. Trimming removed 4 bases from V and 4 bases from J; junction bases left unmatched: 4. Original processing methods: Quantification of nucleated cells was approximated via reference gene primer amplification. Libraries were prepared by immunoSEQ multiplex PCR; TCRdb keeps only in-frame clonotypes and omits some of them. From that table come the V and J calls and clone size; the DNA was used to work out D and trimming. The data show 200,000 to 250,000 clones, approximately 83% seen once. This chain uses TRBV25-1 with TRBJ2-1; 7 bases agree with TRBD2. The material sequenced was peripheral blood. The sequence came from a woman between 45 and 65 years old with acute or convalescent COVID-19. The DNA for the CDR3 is TGTGCCAGCAGTGTACTAGCGCTATACAATGAGCAGTTCTTC. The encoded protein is CASSVLALYNEQFF.